The text below deals with one T cell receptor beta chain. The data were produced by immunoSEQ multiplex PCR, yet TCRdb's version contains in-frame clones alone and is incomplete. The sample has tens of thousands of clones, over 85% seen once. The data were obtained in a study of T cell responses to AZD1222 COVID-19 vaccine. The sequence was obtained from an adult in good health. The specimen was peripheral blood, collected on day 0 of AZD1222 vaccination.

CDR3 sequence: CASSLTGRGTQYF. Here the CDR3 DNA reads TGTGCCAGTAGTCTAACTGGGCGGGGGACCCAGTACTTC. This rearrangement joins TRBV19 to TRBJ2-5; tentative D call: TRBD2 (6 bases). The ends were cut back, 5 bases at V and 7 bases at J, with 14 bases in the middle. The CDR3 runs 13 residues. The germline gives CDR1 LNHDA, CDR2 SQIVND (reference sequence).